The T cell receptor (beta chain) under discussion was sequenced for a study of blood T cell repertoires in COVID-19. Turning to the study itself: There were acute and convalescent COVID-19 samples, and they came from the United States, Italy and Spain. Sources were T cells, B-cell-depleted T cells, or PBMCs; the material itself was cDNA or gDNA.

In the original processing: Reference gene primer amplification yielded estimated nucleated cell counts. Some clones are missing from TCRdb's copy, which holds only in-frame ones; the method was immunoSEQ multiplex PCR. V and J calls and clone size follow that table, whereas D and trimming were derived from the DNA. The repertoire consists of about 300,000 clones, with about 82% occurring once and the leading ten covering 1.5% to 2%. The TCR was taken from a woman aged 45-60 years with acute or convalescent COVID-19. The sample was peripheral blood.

CDR3 in amino acids: CASSEHPGYGYTF. In DNA, the CDR3 is TGTGCCAGCAGTGAACACCCGGGCTATGGCTACACCTTC. The chain joins TRBV6-4 to TRBJ1-2; D remains unclear. CDR3 length: 13 residues. With 3 bases removed from V and 4 bases from J, the gap between germline ends came to 9 bases. Looked up from germline, CDR1 is MRHNA and CDR2 is SNTAGT.